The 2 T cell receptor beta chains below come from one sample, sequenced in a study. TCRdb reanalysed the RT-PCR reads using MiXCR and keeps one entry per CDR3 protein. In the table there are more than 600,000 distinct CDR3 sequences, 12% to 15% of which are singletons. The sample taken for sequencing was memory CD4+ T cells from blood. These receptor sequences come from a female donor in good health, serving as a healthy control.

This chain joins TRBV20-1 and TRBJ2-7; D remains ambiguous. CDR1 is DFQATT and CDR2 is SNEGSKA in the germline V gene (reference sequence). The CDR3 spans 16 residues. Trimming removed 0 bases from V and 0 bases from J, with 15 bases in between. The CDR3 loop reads CSARDEIGYLSYEQYF. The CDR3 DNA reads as TGCAGTGCTAGAGACGAAATAGGTTACCTCTCCTACGAGCAGTACTTC.

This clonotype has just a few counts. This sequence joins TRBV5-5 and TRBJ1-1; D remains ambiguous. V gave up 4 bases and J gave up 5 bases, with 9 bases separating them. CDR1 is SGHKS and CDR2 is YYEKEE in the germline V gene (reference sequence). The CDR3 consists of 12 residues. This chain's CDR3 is CASSAPLTEAFF. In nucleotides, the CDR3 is TGTGCCAGCAGCGCCCCTTTAACTGAAGCTTTCTTT.